The 32 T cell receptor beta chains given below trace back to one sample, sequenced in a study of T cell repertoires in cytomegalovirus infection. These receptors are not linked to any known antigen. Via MiXCR, TCRdb re-called the reads, giving one row per CDR3 protein. The sample contains over 250,000 distinct CDR3 sequences, about 20% of which appear only once. The sequencing here drew on cultured PBMCs, taken from culture after CMV antigen stimulation. The receptors stem from a human donor in good health (CMV status not recorded). Some clones in this sample may be carry-over from other donors' samples.

CDR3 DNA sequence: TGTGCCAGCAGCTCCAGTGGGGGGGCCAGACAGGCGAGATACAATGAGCAGTTCTTC. Translating gives CASSSSGGARQARYNEQFF. V is TRBV5-4 and J is TRBJ2-1; D possibly corresponds to TRBD2 (7 bases). The V gene lost 3 bases and the J gene lost 4 bases, with 26 bases spanning the gap. There are 19 residues in the CDR3. Per germline, CDR1 SGHNT and CDR2 YYREEE (reference sequence). Based on the CDR3 plus reference TRBV5-4 and TRBJ2-1, the full variable domain is ETGVTQSPTHLIKTRGQQVTLRCSSQSGHNTVSWYQQALGQGPQFIFQYYREEENGRGNFPPRFSGLQFPNYSSELNVNALELDDSALYLCASSSSGGARQARYNEQFFGPGTRLTVL.

The rearrangement links TRBV6-2 or TRBV6-3 to TRBJ2-7; 9 bases align to TRBD1. V trimming: 6 bases; J trimming: 5 bases; junction bases outside the gene matches: 11. Germline lookup yields CDR1 MNHEY and CDR2 SVGEGT. This CDR3 has 15 residues. The CDR3 here is CASRRTGTGYHEQYF. Written as DNA, the CDR3 is TGTGCCAGCAGACGCACCGGGACAGGGTACCACGAGCAGTACTTC.

This clonotype was observed a single time. A clone one base away is much larger, so this may be a read error. V gene TRBV7-3 combines with J gene TRBJ2-1; D unclear. CDR1 and CDR2 from the germline V gene are SGHTA and FQGTGA. Trimming left V 5 bases short and J 6 bases short, with 14 bases between. The CDR3 extends over 14 amino acids. The CDR3 spells CASSPFTGCNEQFF. The CDR3 region has the DNA TGTGCCAGCAGCCCCTTTACCGGGTGCAATGAGCAGTTCTTC. The complete variable domain, with remaining parts taken from reference TRBV7-3 and TRBJ2-1, reads GAGVSQTPSNKVTEKGKYVELRCDPISGHTALYWYRQSLGQGPEFLIYFQGTGAADDSGLPNDRFFAVRPEGSVSTLKIQRTERGDSAVYLCASSPFTGCNEQFFGPGTRLTVL.

The chain has TRBV6-2 or TRBV6-3 and TRBJ2-3, with 12 bases matching TRBD2. In germline, CDR1 is MNHEY, CDR2 SVGEGT. The CDR3 runs to 16 residues. V lost 5 bases and J lost 5; bases outside the gene matches: 8. CDR3 in amino acids: CASSHGTSGLGDTQYF. The CDR3 DNA follows: TGTGCCAGCAGTCACGGGACTAGCGGGTTGGGAGATACGCAGTATTTT.

This clonotype is medium-sized by share. The V and J genes are TRBV7-8 and TRBJ2-1, with TRBD2 matching over 11 bases. The V gene end was trimmed by 4 bases and the J gene end by 4 bases; junction bases not matched to a gene: 9. The CDR3 totals 17 residues. The germline gives CDR1 SGHVS, CDR2 FQNEAQ. The CDR3 sequence is CASSSPEGLAVYNEQFF. Here the CDR3 DNA reads TGTGCCAGCAGCTCTCCGGAGGGACTAGCGGTTTACAATGAGCAGTTCTTC.

In this sample, this clonotype turned up many times. The gene calls are TRBV6-1 and TRBJ2-5, with TRBD2 matching over 9 bases. The CDR3 runs to 14 residues. V gave up 5 bases and J gave up 4 bases; unmatched junction bases: 5. CDR1 MNHNS and CDR2 SASEGT come from the germline V gene. CDR3 sequence: CASSPGLAVETQYF. As DNA, the CDR3 is TGTGCCAGCAGTCCGGGACTAGCAGTAGAGACCCAGTACTTC.

Details on this clonotype: Just one base apart from a much larger clone, this may be a read error. The missing conserved phenylalanine or tryptophan at the end of this CDR3 makes a read error likely. The V and J genes are TRBV6-5 and TRBJ2-6; D gene unclear. Germline lookup yields CDR1 MNHEY and CDR2 SVGAGI. The germline V and J ends were trimmed by 6 bases and 0 bases, with 9 bases remaining between them. The CDR3 is made up of 15 amino acids. The CDR3 DNA follows: TGTGCCAGCAGGGCGACCCACTCTGGGGCCAACGTCCTGACTTTG. As protein: CASRATHSGANVLTL.

This clonotype has only a few counts. J is TRBJ2-7 and V is TRBV28; D is uncertain. V lost 4 bases to trimming and J lost 2 bases, with 9 bases between them. The CDR3 runs to 13 residues. Germline V gene sequence: CDR1 MDHEN, CDR2 SYDVKM. The CDR3: CASSSPGTYEQYF. Here the CDR3 DNA reads TGTGCCAGCAGTTCCCCTGGGACCTACGAGCAGTACTTC.

This clonotype was seen more than once but under ten times. The gene calls are TRBV10-2 and TRBJ2-1, with D perhaps matching TRBD2 (6 bases). This CDR3 is built from 15 residues. With 2 bases removed from V and 0 bases from J, the gap between germline ends came to 8 bases. CDR1 and CDR2 from the germline V gene are WSHSY and SAAADI. In DNA, the CDR3 is TGCGCCAGCAGTGAGCTCGGGGGCTCCTACAATGAGCAGTTCTTC. Protein sequence: CASSELGGSYNEQFF.

The chain has TRBV19 and TRBJ2-1; 11 nucleotides match TRBD2. Germline values: CDR1 LNHDA, CDR2 SQIVND (reference sequence). V dropped 8 bases and J dropped 3; count of bases not matched to a gene: 15. CDR3 size: 18 residues. For the CDR3, the DNA is TGTGCCAGTTCCTCGGCCGCAATAGCGGGAGGGAACTACAATGAGCAGTTCTTC. Translating gives CASSSAAIAGGNYNEQFF.

This clonotype occurred a few times. The rearrangement links TRBV5-6 to TRBJ2-6, with 8 bases matching TRBD1. The CDR3 length is 17 residues. V shed 4 bases and J 4 bases; nucleotides not matched to a gene: 10. Germline CDR1 is SGHDT and CDR2 is YYEEEE. The CDR3 sequence is CASSDRRRGPGANVLTF. The CDR3 DNA sequence: TGTGCCAGCAGCGACAGACGCAGGGGGCCCGGGGCCAACGTCCTGACTTTC.

The V call is TRBV5-4, the J call TRBJ2-1, with 14 bases identical to TRBD2. V was pared by 3 bases and J by 5 bases, with 1 base of the junction left unmatched. Germline V gene data show CDR1 as SGHNT and CDR2 as YYREEE (reference sequence). CDR3 length: 15 amino acids. The CDR3 reads CASSWGLAGDNEQFF. CDR3 bases: TGTGCCAGCAGCTGGGGACTAGCGGGAGACAATGAGCAGTTCTTC.

This chain links TRBV28 with TRBJ2-1, with D perhaps matching TRBD1 (6 bases). Trimming pared 6 bases from V and 4 bases from J, leaving 16 bases between. Per germline, CDR1 MDHEN and CDR2 SYDVKM. This CDR3 spans 15 amino acids. The CDR3 spells CASSLTGDGYNEQFF. The CDR3 nucleotides are TGTGCCAGCAGCCTGACAGGAGACGGATACAATGAGCAGTTCTTC.

The gene calls are TRBV6-6 and TRBJ2-2; D call uncertain. Trimming removed 5 bases at V and 6 bases at J, with 10 bases between. The CDR3 extends over 13 amino acids. Germline CDR1 is MNHNY and CDR2 is SVGAGI (reference sequence). The CDR3 coding sequence is TGTGCCAGCAGTCCGGACCCCCCCGGGGAGCTGTTTTTT. This sequence encodes CASSPDPPGELFF.

This clonotype was picked up one time. The DNA for the CDR3 is TGCAGCGTTGAATATTCGGGGACCCGAACCTACAATGAGCAGTTCTTC. It translates to CSVEYSGTRTYNEQFF. The chain is built from TRBV29-1 and TRBJ2-1, with D perhaps given as TRBD1 or TRBD2 (5 bases each). Germline V gene data show CDR1 as SQVTM and CDR2 as ANQGSEA. The CDR3 has 16 amino acids. V was trimmed by 2 bases and J by 2 bases, leaving 16 bases between them.

The chain has TRBV6-5 and TRBJ2-1; D perhaps matches TRBD2 (5 bases). Trimming removed 0 bases from V and 2 bases from J, with 14 bases in between. Germline V lookup: CDR1 MNHEY, CDR2 SVGAGI. CDR3 length: 17 residues. CDR3: CASSYSLEGQTYNEQFF. CDR3 coding DNA: TGTGCCAGCAGTTACTCGTTAGAGGGCCAAACCTACAATGAGCAGTTCTTC.

This chain connects TRBV5-1 to TRBJ2-5; D might be TRBD1 or TRBD2, each matching 5 bases. Trimming took 4 bases from V and 4 from J, leaving 14 bases between them. This CDR3 contains 14 residues. Germline V gene sequence: CDR1 SGHRS, CDR2 YFSETQ. The CDR3 loop reads CASSEGTGRETQYF. As DNA, the CDR3 is TGCGCCAGCAGCGAGGGGACGGGACGAGAGACCCAGTACTTC. The entire variable domain, with the rest obtained from reference TRBV5-1 and TRBJ2-5, is as follows: KAGVTQTPRYLIKTRGQQVTLSCSPISGHRSVSWYQQTPGQGLQFLFEYFSETQRNKGNFPGRFSGRQFSNSRSEMNVSTLELGDSALYLCASSEGTGRETQYFGPGTRLLVL.

The chain employs TRBV29-1 and TRBJ2-7; 8 positions agree with TRBD1. The ends lost 7 bases at V and 9 bases at J; junction bases unmatched: 14. Germline lookup yields CDR1 SQVTM and CDR2 ANQGSEA. This CDR3 comprises 13 residues. As DNA, the CDR3 is TGCAGCGCTTTTTCTACAGGGGGATCTGGGCAGTACTTC. Residues: CSAFSTGGSGQYF.

The V gene is TRBV12-5, the J gene TRBJ2-3; 8 nucleotides match TRBD2. This CDR3 has 20 amino acids. J was trimmed by 0 bases and V by 7 bases; bases with no gene match: 21. Germline loops: CDR1 LGHNT, CDR2 FRNRAP. The CDR3 DNA is TGTGCTAGTGATACTCCCCTCGGTAGCGGGGCTCACCTTAGCACAGATACGCAGTATTTT. This encodes CASDTPLGSGAHLSTDTQYF.

In this sample, this clonotype turned up a few times. The chain joins TRBV11-2 to TRBJ1-1; D possibly corresponds to TRBD1 (6 bases). Between the trimmed V and J ends, which lost 0 bases and 6 bases, there was a span of 14 bases. The CDR3 runs 15 residues. From germline, CDR1 is SGHAT and CDR2 FQNNGV. CDR3 DNA: TGTGCCAGCAGCTTAGATCCTAAGGGGGTGGCTGAAGCTTTCTTT. Translating it yields CASSLDPKGVAEAFF.

The V gene is TRBV7-2, the J gene TRBJ2-3; TRBD2 agrees at 11 bases. CDR1 is SGHTA and CDR2 is FQGNSA in the germline V gene. V trimming: 4 bases; J trimming: 5 bases; junction bases outside the gene matches: 8. The CDR3 totals 16 residues. CDR3 DNA: TGTGCCAGCAGCTCCGCTAGCGGGAGGCCGATAGATACGCAGTATTTT. This encodes CASSSASGRPIDTQYF.

The chain is built from TRBV19 and TRBJ1-1, with D possibly being TRBD1 (5 bases). The CDR3 runs to 12 residues. Germline lookup yields CDR1 LNHDA and CDR2 SQIVND (reference sequence). The germline V and J ends were trimmed by 5 bases and 6 bases, with 10 bases remaining between them. The CDR3 region has the DNA TGTGCCAGTAGTTACCCGACAGCTGAAGCTTTCTTT. It yields the protein CASSYPTAEAFF.

This clonotype was observed many times. This sequence joins TRBV20-1 and TRBJ2-1, with TRBD2 matching 10 bases. Per germline, CDR1 DFQATT and CDR2 SNEGSKA (reference sequence). Trimming took 6 bases from V and 6 from J; bases not matched to a gene: 8. This CDR3 is built from 14 residues. The DNA for the CDR3 is TGCAGTGCCCCCCCACTAGCGGGAACCAATGAGCAGTTCTTC. This codes for CSAPPLAGTNEQFF.

This clonotype appeared many times. The chain uses TRBV7-6 and TRBJ1-6, with D tentatively TRBD1 (6 bases). Germline V gene sequence: CDR1 SGHVS, CDR2 FNYEAQ. This CDR3 has 16 residues. Trimming took 5 bases from V and 9 from J, leaving 20 bases between them. CDR3 in DNA: TGTGCCAGCAGCCCCTCCCGGGGGCTTGGTAGTTCACCCCTCCACTTT. Amino acid sequence: CASSPSRGLGSSPLHF. Full variable domain (outside the CDR3, taken from reference TRBV7-6 and TRBJ1-6): GAGVSQSPRYKVTKRGQDVALRCDPISGHVSLYWYRQALGQGPEFLTYFNYEAQQDKSGLPNDRFSAERPEGSISTLTIQRTEQRDSAMYRCASSPSRGLGSSPLHFGNGTRLTVT.

This clonotype has a count of ten or more. The chain is built from TRBV7-3 and TRBJ2-1, with D possibly being TRBD1 or TRBD2 (5 bases each). The CDR3 covers 14 residues. Trimming pared 0 bases from V and 7 bases from J, leaving 10 bases between. Per the germline V gene, CDR1 is SGHTA and CDR2 is FQGTGA. This chain's CDR3 is CASSLTGPGNEQFF. The DNA of the CDR3 is TGTGCCAGCAGCTTAACGGGACCGGGAAATGAGCAGTTCTTC.

The rearrangement links TRBV5-1 to TRBJ2-5; TRBD1 matches 7 bases. The CDR3 spans 13 residues. Trimming removed 2 bases from V and 4 bases from J; junction bases left unmatched: 2. Germline V gives CDR1 SGHRS, CDR2 YFSETQ. Here the CDR3 reads CASSFRGTETQYF. The DNA of the CDR3 is TGCGCCAGCAGCTTCAGGGGGACAGAGACCCAGTACTTC.

Turning to this clonotype: Since a much larger clone is just one base distant, this may be a read error. The chain couples TRBV7-2 to TRBJ2-3, with TRBD2 matching 16 bases. Germline V gene lookup returns CDR1 SGHTA and CDR2 FQGNSA. The CDR3 loop spans 17 amino acids. CDR3 coding DNA: TGTGCCAACAGCTTAGCCGGGACTAGCGGGAGGGCGAATACGCAGTATTTT. Encoded protein: CANSLAGTSGRANTQYF.

V and J are TRBV11-2 and TRBJ2-5; TRBD2 is a possible D gene (6 bases). The CDR3 has 15 amino acids. Germline V gives CDR1 SGHAT, CDR2 FQNNGV. V was trimmed by 4 bases and J by 5 bases, leaving 17 bases between them. CDR3 in amino acids: CASSSPGTARETQYF. CDR3 in DNA: TGTGCCAGCAGCTCCCCCGGGACTGCCCGGGAGACCCAGTACTTC.

The chain has TRBV6-6 and TRBJ1-5; D call uncertain. CDR1 MNHNY and CDR2 SVGAGI come from the germline V gene (reference sequence). The CDR3 runs 13 residues. The V end lost 2 bases, the J end lost 4 bases, and 6 bases lay between the germline ends. The CDR3 DNA sequence: TGTGCCAGCAGTTACGTAGTGAATCAGCCCCAGCATTTT. The encoded protein is CASSYVVNQPQHF.

This clonotype was observed at least ten times. The V and J genes are TRBV7-2 and TRBJ2-5; D is tentatively TRBD1 or TRBD2 (5 bases each). Trimming pared 2 bases from V and 3 bases from J, leaving 10 bases between. CDR1 and CDR2 from the germline V gene are SGHTA and FQGNSA. This CDR3 contains 14 residues. CDR3 in DNA: TGTGCCAGCAGCTTATTTGGGGGAGAAGAGACCCAGTACTTC. Translating it yields CASSLFGGEETQYF.

This rearrangement joins TRBV10-3 to TRBJ1-2; tentatively, D is TRBD1 (6 bases). Germline values: CDR1 ENHRY, CDR2 SYGVKD. V was pared by 6 bases and J by 8 bases, with 13 bases between. This CDR3 comprises 12 residues. The CDR3 loop reads CAISGTLRGYTF. CDR3 coding DNA: TGTGCCATCAGCGGGACATTACGCGGCTACACCTTC.

The sample holds many counts of this clonotype. The chain has TRBV7-2 and TRBJ1-1; 7 bases align to TRBD1. The CDR3 has 15 amino acids. CDR1 SGHTA and CDR2 FQGNSA come from the germline V gene. Losses at the gene ends were 5 bases for V and 1 base for J; bases not matched to a gene: 7. CDR3 DNA: TGTGCCAGCAGCATAAGACAGGGAACGAACACTGAAGCTTTCTTT. It specifies CASSIRQGTNTEAFF.